These T cell receptor beta chains were read from a single sample in a study of shared clonotypes between healthy human individuals. Sequencing used immunoSEQ multiplex PCR; TCRdb keeps in-frame clones, though not all of them. The sample contains 950,000 to 1,100,000 clones, about 80% of which appear only once. Sample: memory CD4+ T cells from PBMCs. The receptor set was obtained from a man aged 18 to 29 in good health. Some clones in this sample may be carry-over from other donors' samples. CDR3s leave out the opening cysteine and the closing phenylalanine or tryptophan. The order of the fields is CDR3 length, V gene, clone size, J gene, CDR3 protein. For some rows the clone size is stated as once, few or many, or as a class when expanded; others skip it.

CDR3 length: 13
V gene: TRBV27
clone size: NA
J gene: TRBJ2-7
CDR3 protein: ASSLYTGGPDEQY

CDR3 length: 8
V gene: TRBV19
clone size: few
J gene: TRBJ1-5
CDR3 protein: ASGRRPQH

CDR3 length: 11
V gene: TRBV4-1
clone size: NA
J gene: TRBJ1-1
CDR3 protein: ASSQDLGQGAF

CDR3 length: 11
V gene: TRBV11-2
clone size: NA
J gene: TRBJ2-7
CDR3 protein: ASSLGLTYEQY

CDR3 length: 11
V gene: TRBV6-6
clone size: NA
J gene: TRBJ2-5
CDR3 protein: ASSYISEETQY

CDR3 length: 12
V gene: TRBV4-2
clone size: NA
J gene: TRBJ1-2
CDR3 protein: ASSQAAGTYGYT

CDR3 length: 11
V gene: TRBV6-1
clone size: few
J gene: NA
CDR3 protein: ASRTSGGYEQY

CDR3 length: 11
V gene: TRBV6-5
clone size: few
J gene: TRBJ1-4
CDR3 protein: ASSERGNEKLF

CDR3 length: 14
V gene: TRBV28
clone size: NA
J gene: TRBJ1-2
CDR3 protein: ASSSISGRGHYGYT

CDR3 length: 13
V gene: TRBV9
clone size: NA
J gene: TRBJ2-5
CDR3 protein: ASSASGQPQETQY

CDR3 length: 13
V gene: TRBV7-2
clone size: NA
J gene: TRBJ1-2
CDR3 protein: ASSLSGQASYGYT

CDR3 length: 12
V gene: TRBV15
clone size: NA
J gene: TRBJ2-7
CDR3 protein: ATSQGGDTYEQY

CDR3 length: 12
V gene: TRBV5-1
clone size: NA
J gene: TRBJ2-1
CDR3 protein: ASSFNLAGGTQF

CDR3 length: 14
V gene: TRBV7-4
clone size: NA
J gene: TRBJ2-3
CDR3 protein: ASSLGTGNGEDTQY

CDR3 length: 10
V gene: TRBV29-1
clone size: NA
J gene: TRBJ1-1
CDR3 protein: SVVIRNTEAF

CDR3 length: 13
V gene: TRBV29-1
clone size: NA
J gene: TRBJ1-2
CDR3 protein: STYSGTGSFYGYT

CDR3 length: 11
V gene: TRBV9
clone size: NA
J gene: TRBJ2-1
CDR3 protein: ASGKGSYNEQF

CDR3 length: 11
V gene: TRBV5-1
clone size: NA
J gene: TRBJ2-7
CDR3 protein: ASSLDGAYEQY

CDR3 length: 13
V gene: TRBV10-1
clone size: NA
J gene: TRBJ2-5
CDR3 protein: ASSDSGLLRETQY

CDR3 length: 12
V gene: TRBV10-3
clone size: NA
J gene: TRBJ2-3
CDR3 protein: AISELASTDTQY

CDR3 length: 9
V gene: TRBV11-2
clone size: once
J gene: TRBJ2-7
CDR3 protein: ASSSYREQY

CDR3 length: 12
V gene: TRBV9
clone size: NA
J gene: TRBJ2-1
CDR3 protein: ASSPTTGAMEQF